This TCR beta chain was identified in a study of T cells in Graves' hyperthyroidism and ophthalmopathy. Broader study findings: Expanded thyroid clonotypes (above 0.001) were mostly also found in blood. In the analysis, a 13 V-J model separated ophthalmopathy from stable hyperthyroidism.

V lost 6 bases, J lost 7 bases, and 8 bases stayed unmatched. The CDR3 extends over 13 amino acids. Germline assignment: CDR1 LGHNT and CDR2 FRNRAP. At least ten counts were recorded for this clonotype. Its antigen is not known. The source material, RNA transcripts, was used to amplify TCR beta CDR3 regions. A set of HTBI primers served as the primers for a first-round RT-PCR of the TCR CDR3. TCRdb processed the multiplex PCR reads anew with MiXCR; each CDR3 protein has one entry. Among about 400,000 distinct CDR3 sequences listed, about 14% were seen once. The study excluded patients with uncontrolled infection, other autoimmune disease, pregnancy or lactation. 10 ml of fresh peripheral blood supplied the PBMCs.

V is TRBV12-5 and J is TRBJ1-1; 7 bases fit TRBD1. This TCR was recovered from a woman aged 25 to 39 with Graves' ophthalmopathy. The material sequenced was blood. CDR3 coding DNA: TGTGCTAGTGGCCGTGACAGGGTGGGTGAAGCTTTCTTT. This translates into CASGRDRVGEAFF. Together with reference TRBV12-5 and TRBJ1-1, the CDR3 gives the full variable domain: DARVTQTPRHKVTEMGQEVTMRCQPILGHNTVFWYRQTMMQGLELLAYFRNRAPLDDSGMPKDRFSAEMPDATLATLKIQPSEPRDSAVYFCASGRDRVGEAFFGQGTRLTVV.